This entry lists 25 T cell receptor beta chains sequenced from one sample in a study of cytomegalovirus exposure and HLA in healthy donors. The primer mix had 60 Vbeta and 13 Jbeta primers. Sequenced by immunoSEQ multiplex PCR; TCRdb stores in-frame clones only, minus some. The table includes 200,000 or so clones, approximately 80% detected once. The sequencing sample was made of PBMCs. These receptors came from a man aged 50 to 60 in good health and CMV-seronegative.

The chain is built from TRBV7-9 and TRBJ2-3, with 7 nucleotides matching TRBD1. This CDR3 spans 14 amino acids. V dropped 5 bases and J dropped 9; count of bases not matched to a gene: 11. Germline V CDR1 and CDR2: SEHNR, FQNEAQ (reference sequence). The CDR3 coding sequence is TGTGCCAGCAGCCCAAGGGTGGGCAGGGGGACGCAGTATTTT. Its translation is CASSPRVGRGTQYF.

The chain couples TRBV7-9 to TRBJ2-5; TRBD2 aligns across 7 bases. The better agreement between TRBJ2-7 and the DNA end casts doubt on the J call. The CDR3 runs to 13 residues. Germline CDR1 is SEHNR and CDR2 is FQNEAQ (reference sequence). CDR3 sequence: CASSSTSVHEQYF. The CDR3 coding sequence is TGTGCCAGCAGCTCTACTAGCGTCCACGAGCAGTACTTC.

This sequence joins TRBV27 and TRBJ2-1; 7 bases agree with TRBD2. The germline V gene has CDR1 MNHEY and CDR2 SMNVEV (reference sequence). This CDR3 contains 14 residues. J was trimmed by 0 bases and V by 7 bases; bases with no gene match: 3. CDR3 DNA: TGTGCCAGCACCGGGGACTACTCCTACAATGAGCAGTTCTTC. Its translation is CASTGDYSYNEQFF.

The chain has TRBV6-5 and TRBJ2-1; 11 bases fit TRBD2. Germline V lookup: CDR1 MNHEY, CDR2 SVGAGI. V lost 6 bases and J lost 4; bases outside the gene matches: 5. CDR3 size: 15 residues. The CDR3 sequence: CASRLAGGQYNEQFF. The CDR3 DNA reads as TGTGCCAGCAGGCTAGCGGGAGGCCAGTACAATGAGCAGTTCTTC.

The V and J genes are TRBV18 and TRBJ1-1; the match to TRBD1 covers 8 bases. V lost 5 bases and J lost 5; bases outside the gene matches: 13. This CDR3 region has 16 residues. Per the germline V gene, CDR1 is KGHSH and CDR2 is LQKENI. CDR3 loop: CASSSDRQGLGTEAFF. CDR3 in DNA: TGTGCCAGCTCATCCGACCGACAGGGGTTGGGGACTGAAGCTTTCTTT.

The gene calls are TRBV5-1 and TRBJ1-1; D is unclear. Germline V lookup: CDR1 SGHRS, CDR2 YFSETQ. V lost 4 bases, J lost 1 base, and 17 bases lay in between. CDR3 length: 16 residues. CDR3 nucleotide sequence: TGCGCCAGCAGCCTCATAAGCCCACTTGAGAACACTGAAGCTTTCTTT. Protein product: CASSLISPLENTEAFF. Based on the CDR3 plus reference TRBV5-1 and TRBJ1-1, the full variable domain is KAGVTQTPRYLIKTRGQQVTLSCSPISGHRSVSWYQQTPGQGLQFLFEYFSETQRNKGNFPGRFSGRQFSNSRSEMNVSTLELGDSALYLCASSLISPLENTEAFFGQGTRLTVV.

This chain links TRBV5-8 with TRBJ1-1, with TRBD1 matching over 7 bases. The CDR3 consists of 14 residues. Trimming removed 4 bases from V and 1 base from J; junction bases left unmatched: 4. Germline CDR1 and CDR2: SGHTS and YDEGEE. The CDR3 reads CASSRGTANTEAFF. The CDR3 DNA is TGTGCCAGCAGCCGGGGGACAGCGAACACTGAAGCTTTCTTT.

A single count supports this clone. The CDR3 is CASSYETGGRDGYTF. DNA of the CDR3: TGTGCCAGCAGTTACGAGACAGGGGGTAGAGATGGCTACACCTTC. The chain links TRBV6-5 to TRBJ1-2, with 9 bases lining up with TRBD1. Germline loops: CDR1 MNHEY, CDR2 SVGAGI. The ends lost 2 bases at V and 6 bases at J; junction bases unmatched: 7. The CDR3 runs 15 residues.

V and J are TRBV7-8 and TRBJ1-5; TRBD1 matches 7 bases. The CDR3 covers 15 residues. The ends lost 1 base at V and 5 bases at J; junction bases unmatched: 5. Germline V gene sequence: CDR1 SGHVS, CDR2 FQNEAQ. The DNA for the CDR3 is TGTGCCAGCAGCTTAGTCGCGACAGGGCATCAGCCCCAGCATTTT. Translation: CASSLVATGHQPQHF.

The chain uses TRBV9 and TRBJ2-1, with TRBD2 as a possible D gene (6 bases). Germline CDR1 is SGDLS and CDR2 is YYNGEE. The germline V and J ends were trimmed by 5 bases and 7 bases, with 19 bases remaining between them. This CDR3 is built from 15 residues. The CDR3 protein is CASRAGTSPPNEQFF. The CDR3 coding sequence is TGTGCCAGCAGGGCCGGGACTTCCCCACCGAATGAGCAGTTCTTC.

CDR3 in amino acids: CASSLERFGEQFF. The CDR3 DNA reads TGTGCCAGCAGCTTAGAAAGGTTCGGGGAGCAGTTCTTC. The J gene is TRBJ2-1, the V gene TRBV11-2; no clear D gene. This CDR3 contains 13 residues. Germline loops: CDR1 SGHAT, CDR2 FQNNGV. V was shortened by 0 bases and J by 10 bases, with 10 bases between the two germline ends.

CDR3 DNA sequence: TGCGCCAGCATTTCCGACAGGGATTCCCCCGAGCAGTACTTC. This encodes CASISDRDSPEQYF. The chain employs TRBV10-1 and TRBJ2-7, with 7 bases fitting TRBD1. The trim removed 7 bases at V and 6 bases at J, leaving 12 bases unmatched. The CDR3 contains 14 residues. Germline V CDR1 and CDR2: WNHNN, SYGVQD (reference sequence).

The chain links TRBV6-1 to TRBJ2-7; 7 positions match TRBD2. V lost 4 bases and J lost 3; bases outside the gene matches: 9. Germline V CDR1 and CDR2: MNHNS, SASEGT. This CDR3 comprises 15 residues. The CDR3 nucleotides are TGTGCCAGCAGTGCCGGACTAGGAAGTTACTACGAGCAGTACTTC. This codes for CASSAGLGSYYEQYF.

This sequence joins TRBV27 and TRBJ2-6; 9 nucleotides agree with TRBD1. Trimming cost V 5 bases and J 2 bases; bases outside gene matches: 13. The CDR3 sequence is 19 residues long. CDR1 and CDR2 from the germline V gene are MNHEY and SMNVEV (reference sequence). The CDR3 DNA sequence: TGTGCCAGCAGTGCACGTGGGACAGGGTTTCGTCCTGGGGCCAACGTCCTGACTTTC. This encodes CASSARGTGFRPGANVLTF.

The chain joins TRBV6-5 to TRBJ1-1; D remains ambiguous. CDR1 and CDR2 (germline): MNHEY, SVGAGI. Trimming shortened V by 6 bases and J by 0 bases, and 8 bases separated the two germline ends. This CDR3 contains 13 residues. This chain's CDR3 is CASRRVMNTEAFF. DNA of the CDR3: TGTGCCAGCAGACGAGTGATGAACACTGAAGCTTTCTTT.

This chain connects TRBV9 to TRBJ1-2; TRBD1 matches 7 bases. The germline V gene has CDR1 SGDLS and CDR2 YYNGEE. The CDR3 runs 15 residues. V lost 1 base to trimming and J lost 6 bases; unmatched junction nucleotides: 9. CDR3 amino acids: CASSVQPGQRNGYTF. Written as DNA, the CDR3 is TGTGCCAGCAGCGTACAGCCGGGACAGAGAAATGGCTACACCTTC.

CDR3 nucleotides: TGTGCCAGCGTTGGACAGGGTTGGTACGAGCAGTACTTC. As protein: CASVGQGWYEQYF. The V call is TRBV21-1, the J call TRBJ2-7; the table's D gene call, TRBD1, was not cross checked with the DNA. TRBV21-1 is given as a pseudogene. The CDR3 spans 13 residues.

The CDR3 nucleotides are TGTGCCAGCAGCTCACTGACAGGGGGCCTCTACGAGCAGTACTTC. Translated, it gives CASSSLTGGLYEQYF. This chain uses TRBV11-2 with TRBJ2-5, with 10 bases matching TRBD1. The J call is in doubt because the DNA end fits TRBJ2-7 better. The CDR3 extends over 15 amino acids. Germline CDR1 SGHAT, CDR2 FQNNGV.

As DNA, the CDR3 is TGTGCCAGCAGTTCCCCGGACAGGCTAATCTACGAGCAGTACTTC. The encoded protein is CASSSPDRLIYEQYF. The V gene is TRBV27, the J gene TRBJ2-5, with 7 bases identical to TRBD1. The J call may be mistaken, given a closer DNA end match to TRBJ2-7. The CDR3 has 15 residues. Germline CDR1 is MNHEY and CDR2 is SMNVEV (reference sequence).

For this clone: The junction departs from the called germline gene at one end, perhaps through a read error. V and J are TRBV9 and TRBJ2-6, with TRBD1 as a possible D gene (6 bases). In germline, CDR1 is SGDLS, CDR2 YYNGEE. There are 15 residues in the CDR3. This CDR3 is CASSPTGVGANGLTF. The CDR3 nucleotides are TGTGCCAGCAGCCCAACTGGGGTGGGGGCCAACGGCCTGACTTTC.

This chain links TRBV14 with TRBJ1-2; no clear D. This CDR3 spans 13 amino acids. The germline V gene has CDR1 SGHDN and CDR2 FVKESK. V was trimmed by 4 bases and J by 2 bases, leaving 8 bases between them. The CDR3 bases are TGTGCCAGCAGCCCCTCCCAGAACTATGGCTACACCTTC. This gives the protein CASSPSQNYGYTF.

This rearrangement joins TRBV7-2 to TRBJ2-1, with TRBD1 as a possible D gene (5 bases). The CDR3 consists of 12 residues. Germline V gene data show CDR1 as SGHTA and CDR2 as FQGNSA. V dropped 6 bases and J dropped 6 bases, with 9 bases sitting between them. The CDR3 here is CASRQGLNEQFF. For the CDR3, the DNA is TGTGCCAGCAGGCAGGGCCTCAATGAGCAGTTCTTC.

This clone was seen once. This chain connects TRBV6-5 to TRBJ1-4; unclear D gene. The CDR3 runs 11 residues. The V gene's germline CDR1 is MNHEY and CDR2 SVGAGI. V shed 6 bases and J shed 10 bases, with 9 bases lying between them. CDR3 loop: CASSSAGKLFF. CDR3 bases: TGTGCCAGCAGCTCGGCGGGAAAACTGTTTTTT.

The rearrangement uses TRBV6-1 and TRBJ1-3; D unresolved. The V gene's germline CDR1 is MNHNS and CDR2 SASEGT. With 1 base removed from V and 0 bases from J, the gap between germline ends came to 7 bases. This CDR3 is built from 15 residues. CDR3 residues: CASSEGQSSGNTIYF. The CDR3, as DNA: TGTGCCAGCAGTGAAGGCCAGTCCTCTGGAAACACCATATATTTT.

The chain uses TRBV6-6 and TRBJ2-7; 9 nucleotides align to TRBD1. V shed 5 bases and J 3 bases; nucleotides not matched to a gene: 5. Germline V gene lookup returns CDR1 MNHNY and CDR2 SVGAGI (reference sequence). The CDR3 length is 14 residues. As DNA, the CDR3 is TGTGCCAGCAGTCCTGCGGGACAGGGCTACGAGCAGTACTTC. Amino acid sequence: CASSPAGQGYEQYF.